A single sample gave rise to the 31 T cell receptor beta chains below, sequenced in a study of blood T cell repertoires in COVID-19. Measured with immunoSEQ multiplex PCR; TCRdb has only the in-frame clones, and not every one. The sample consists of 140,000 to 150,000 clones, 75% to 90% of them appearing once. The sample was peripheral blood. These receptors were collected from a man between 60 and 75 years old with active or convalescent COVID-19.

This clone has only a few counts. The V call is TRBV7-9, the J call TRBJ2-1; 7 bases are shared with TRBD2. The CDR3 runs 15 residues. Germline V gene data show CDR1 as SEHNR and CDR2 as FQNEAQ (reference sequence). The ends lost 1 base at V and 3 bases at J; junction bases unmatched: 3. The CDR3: CASSLEGRGYNEQFF. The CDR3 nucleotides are TGTGCCAGCAGCTTAGAGGGGAGGGGCTACAATGAGCAGTTCTTC.

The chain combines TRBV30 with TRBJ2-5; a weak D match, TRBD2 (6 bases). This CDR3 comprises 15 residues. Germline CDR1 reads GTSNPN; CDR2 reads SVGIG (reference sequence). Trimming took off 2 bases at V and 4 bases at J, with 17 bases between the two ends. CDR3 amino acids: CAWSQEGPSSETQYF. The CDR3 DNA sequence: TGTGCCTGGAGTCAGGAGGGCCCGAGCTCAGAGACCCAGTACTTC. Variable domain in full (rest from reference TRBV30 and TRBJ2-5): SQTIHQWPATLVQPVGSPLSLECTVEGTSNPNLYWYRQAAGRGLQLLFYSVGIGQISSEVPQNLSASRPQDRQFILSSKKLLLSDSGFYLCAWSQEGPSSETQYFGPGTRLLVL.

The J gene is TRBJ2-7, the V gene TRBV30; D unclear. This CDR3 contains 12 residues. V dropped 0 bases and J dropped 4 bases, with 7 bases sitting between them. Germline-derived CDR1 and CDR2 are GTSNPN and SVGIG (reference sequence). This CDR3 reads CAWSVNEYEQYF. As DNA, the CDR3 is TGTGCCTGGAGTGTAAACGAGTACGAGCAGTACTTC.

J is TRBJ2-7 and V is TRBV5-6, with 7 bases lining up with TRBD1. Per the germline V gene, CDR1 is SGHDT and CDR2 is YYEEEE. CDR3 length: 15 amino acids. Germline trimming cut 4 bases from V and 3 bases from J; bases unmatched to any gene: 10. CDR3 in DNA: TGTGCCAGCAGCGCCGTGGGCAGGGGGTACTACGAGCAGTACTTC. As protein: CASSAVGRGYYEQYF.

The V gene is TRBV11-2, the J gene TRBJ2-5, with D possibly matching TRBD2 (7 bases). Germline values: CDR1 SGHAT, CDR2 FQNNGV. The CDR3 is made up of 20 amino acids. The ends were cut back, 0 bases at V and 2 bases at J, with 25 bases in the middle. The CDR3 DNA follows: TGTGCCAGCAGCTTAGACAATGGGGGGGCGGGAGAGAGAGGACAAGAGACCCAGTACTTC. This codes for CASSLDNGGAGERGQETQYF.

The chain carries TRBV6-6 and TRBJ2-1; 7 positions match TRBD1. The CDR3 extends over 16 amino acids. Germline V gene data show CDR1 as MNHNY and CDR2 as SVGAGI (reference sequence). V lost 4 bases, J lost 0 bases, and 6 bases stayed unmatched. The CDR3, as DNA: TGTGCCAGCAGTTCCACGACAGGGCTCTCCTACAATGAGCAGTTCTTC. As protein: CASSSTTGLSYNEQFF.

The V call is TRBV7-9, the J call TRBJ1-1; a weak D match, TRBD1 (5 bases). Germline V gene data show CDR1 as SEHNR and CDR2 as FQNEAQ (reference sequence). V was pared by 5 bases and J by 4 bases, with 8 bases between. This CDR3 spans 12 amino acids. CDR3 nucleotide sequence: TGTGCCAGCAGCCTCAGGGCCACTGAAGCTTTCTTT. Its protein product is CASSLRATEAFF.

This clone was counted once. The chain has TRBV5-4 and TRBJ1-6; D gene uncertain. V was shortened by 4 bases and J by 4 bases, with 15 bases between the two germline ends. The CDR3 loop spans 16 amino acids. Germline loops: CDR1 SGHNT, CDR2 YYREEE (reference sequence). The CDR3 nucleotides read TGTGCCAGCAGCCACGGGTGGAGCGGGTATAATTCACCCCTCCACTTT. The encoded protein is CASSHGWSGYNSPLHF.

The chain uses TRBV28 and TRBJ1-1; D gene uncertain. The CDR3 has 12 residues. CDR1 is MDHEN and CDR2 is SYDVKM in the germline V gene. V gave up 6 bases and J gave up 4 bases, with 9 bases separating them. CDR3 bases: TGTGCCAGCAGACTTGCTGCCACTGAAGCTTTCTTT. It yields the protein CASRLAATEAFF.

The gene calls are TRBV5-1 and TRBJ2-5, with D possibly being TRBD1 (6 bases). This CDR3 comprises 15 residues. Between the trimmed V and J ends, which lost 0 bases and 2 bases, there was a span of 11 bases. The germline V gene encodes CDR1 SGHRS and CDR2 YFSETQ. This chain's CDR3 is CASSLAPGQQETQYF. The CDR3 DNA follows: TGCGCCAGCAGCTTGGCCCCCGGACAGCAAGAGACCCAGTACTTC.

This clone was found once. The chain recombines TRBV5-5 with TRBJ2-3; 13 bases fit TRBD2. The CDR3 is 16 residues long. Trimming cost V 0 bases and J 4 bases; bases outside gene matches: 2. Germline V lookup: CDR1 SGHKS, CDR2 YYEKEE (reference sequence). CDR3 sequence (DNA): TGTGCCAGCAGCTTGGGACTAGCGGGGGGTTCAGATACGCAGTATTTT. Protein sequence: CASSLGLAGGSDTQYF.

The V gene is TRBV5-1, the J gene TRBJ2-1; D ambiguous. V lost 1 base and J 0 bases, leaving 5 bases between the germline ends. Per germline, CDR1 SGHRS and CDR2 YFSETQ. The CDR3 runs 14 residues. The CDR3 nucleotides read TGCGCCAGCAGCTTGTCTAGCTCCTACAATGAGCAGTTCTTC. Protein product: CASSLSSSYNEQFF.

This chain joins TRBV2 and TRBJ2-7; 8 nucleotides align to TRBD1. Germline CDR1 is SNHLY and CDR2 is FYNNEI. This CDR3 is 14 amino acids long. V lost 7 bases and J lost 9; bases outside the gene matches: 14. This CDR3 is CASKDRVVSEWQYF. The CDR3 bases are TGTGCCAGCAAGGACAGGGTCGTCAGTGAATGGCAGTACTTC.

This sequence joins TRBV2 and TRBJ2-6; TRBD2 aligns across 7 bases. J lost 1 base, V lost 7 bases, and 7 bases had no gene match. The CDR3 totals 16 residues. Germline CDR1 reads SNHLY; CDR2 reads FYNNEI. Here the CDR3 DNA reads TGTGCCAGCACCGGGCTAGCGGTTTCTGGGGCCAACGTCCTGACTTTC. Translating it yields CASTGLAVSGANVLTF.

The CDR3 sequence: CASSYGLAGTYEQYF. The CDR3 DNA reads TGTGCCAGCAGTTACGGGCTAGCGGGGACCTACGAGCAGTACTTC. The chain carries TRBV6-2 or TRBV6-3 and TRBJ2-7; 9 positions agree with TRBD2. The CDR3 totals 15 residues. The germline gives CDR1 MNHEY, CDR2 SVGEGT. The trim removed 2 bases at V and 2 bases at J, leaving 4 bases unmatched.

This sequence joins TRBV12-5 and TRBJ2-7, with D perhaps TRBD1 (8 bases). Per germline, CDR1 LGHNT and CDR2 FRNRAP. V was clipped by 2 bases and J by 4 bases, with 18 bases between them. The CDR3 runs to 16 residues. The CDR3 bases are TGTGCTAGTGGTTTGTTTACAGGGGGGGGGAAGTACGAGCAGTACTTC. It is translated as CASGLFTGGGKYEQYF.

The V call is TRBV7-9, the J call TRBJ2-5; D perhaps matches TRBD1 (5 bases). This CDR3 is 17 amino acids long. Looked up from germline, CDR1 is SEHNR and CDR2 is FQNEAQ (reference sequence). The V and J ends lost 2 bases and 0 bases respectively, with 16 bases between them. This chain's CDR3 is CASSLRGHRQYQETQYF. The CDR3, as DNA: TGTGCCAGCAGCTTAAGAGGACATAGGCAGTACCAAGAGACCCAGTACTTC.

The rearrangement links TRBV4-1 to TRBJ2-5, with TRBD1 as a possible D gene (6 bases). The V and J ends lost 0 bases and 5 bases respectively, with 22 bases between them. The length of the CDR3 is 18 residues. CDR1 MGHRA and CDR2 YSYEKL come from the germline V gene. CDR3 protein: CASSQDGLEDRPWETQYF. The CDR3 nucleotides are TGCGCCAGCAGCCAAGATGGGTTGGAAGACAGGCCTTGGGAGACCCAGTACTTC.

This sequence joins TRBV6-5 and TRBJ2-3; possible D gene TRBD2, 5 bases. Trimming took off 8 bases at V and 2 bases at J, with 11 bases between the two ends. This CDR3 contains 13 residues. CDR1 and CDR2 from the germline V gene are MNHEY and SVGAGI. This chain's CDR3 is CASLLDPTDTQYF. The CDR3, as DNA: TGTGCCAGCCTACTAGACCCCACAGATACGCAGTATTTT.

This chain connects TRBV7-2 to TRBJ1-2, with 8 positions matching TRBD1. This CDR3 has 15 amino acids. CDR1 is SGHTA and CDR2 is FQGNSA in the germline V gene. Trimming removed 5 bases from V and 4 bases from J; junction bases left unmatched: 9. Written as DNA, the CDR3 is TGTGCCAGCAGCCAGGACAGGGACCAAGTCTATGGCTACACCTTC. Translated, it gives CASSQDRDQVYGYTF.

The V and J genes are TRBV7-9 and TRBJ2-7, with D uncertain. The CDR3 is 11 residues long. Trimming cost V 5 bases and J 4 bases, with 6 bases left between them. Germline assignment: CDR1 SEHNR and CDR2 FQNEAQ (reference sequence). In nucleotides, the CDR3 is TGTGCCAGCAGCCAGTTTTACGAGCAGTACTTC. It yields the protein CASSQFYEQYF.

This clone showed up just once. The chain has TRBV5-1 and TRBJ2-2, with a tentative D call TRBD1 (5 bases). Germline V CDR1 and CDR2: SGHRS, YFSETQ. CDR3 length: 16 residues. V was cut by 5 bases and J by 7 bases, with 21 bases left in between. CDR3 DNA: TGCGCCAGCAGTGACTCCGCAGGGAAGCGTGGCGGGGAGCTGTTTTTT. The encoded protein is CASSDSAGKRGGELFF.

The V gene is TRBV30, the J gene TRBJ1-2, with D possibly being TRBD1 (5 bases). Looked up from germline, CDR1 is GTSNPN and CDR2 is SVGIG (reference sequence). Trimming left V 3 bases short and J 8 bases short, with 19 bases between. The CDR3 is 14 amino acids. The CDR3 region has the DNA TGTGCCTGGAGCACCACTCACAGGTTCGGGGGCTACACCTTC. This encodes CAWSTTHRFGGYTF. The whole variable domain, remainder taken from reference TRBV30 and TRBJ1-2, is SQTIHQWPATLVQPVGSPLSLECTVEGTSNPNLYWYRQAAGRGLQLLFYSVGIGQISSEVPQNLSASRPQDRQFILSSKKLLLSDSGFYLCAWSTTHRFGGYTFGSGTRLTVV.

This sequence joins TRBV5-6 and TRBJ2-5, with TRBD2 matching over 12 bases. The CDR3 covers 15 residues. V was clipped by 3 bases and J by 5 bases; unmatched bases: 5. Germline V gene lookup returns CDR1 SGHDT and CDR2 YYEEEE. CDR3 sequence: CASSSGLAGWETQYF. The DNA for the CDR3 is TGTGCCAGCAGCTCTGGACTAGCGGGGTGGGAGACCCAGTACTTC.

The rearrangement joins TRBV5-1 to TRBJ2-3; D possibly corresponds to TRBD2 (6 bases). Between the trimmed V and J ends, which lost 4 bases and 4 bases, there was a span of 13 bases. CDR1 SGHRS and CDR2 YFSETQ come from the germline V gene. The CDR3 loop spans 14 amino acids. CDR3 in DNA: TGCGCCAGCAGCGGGGGGTTAGGGGCAGATACGCAGTATTTT. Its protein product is CASSGGLGADTQYF.

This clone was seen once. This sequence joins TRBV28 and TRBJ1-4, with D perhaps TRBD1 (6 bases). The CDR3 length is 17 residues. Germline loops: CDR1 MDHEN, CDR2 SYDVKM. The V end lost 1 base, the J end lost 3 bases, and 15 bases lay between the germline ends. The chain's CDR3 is CASSLSGGGQPNEKLFF. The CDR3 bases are TGTGCCAGCAGTTTATCGGGTGGGGGCCAGCCTAATGAAAAACTGTTTTTT. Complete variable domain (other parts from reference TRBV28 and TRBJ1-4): DVKVTQSSRYLVKRTGEKVFLECVQDMDHENMFWYRQDPGLGLRLIYFSYDVKMKEKGDIPEGYSVSREKKERFSLILESASTNQTSMYLCASSLSGGGQPNEKLFFGSGTQLSVL.

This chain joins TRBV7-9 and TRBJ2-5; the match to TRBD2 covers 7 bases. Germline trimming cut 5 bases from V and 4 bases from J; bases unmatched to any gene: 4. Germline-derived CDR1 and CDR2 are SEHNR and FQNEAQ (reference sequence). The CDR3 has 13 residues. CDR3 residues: CASSPSGPETQYF. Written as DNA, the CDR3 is TGTGCCAGCAGCCCTAGCGGCCCAGAGACCCAGTACTTC. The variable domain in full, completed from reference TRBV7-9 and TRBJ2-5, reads DTGVSQNPRHKITKRGQNVTFRCDPISEHNRLYWYRQTLGQGPEFLTYFQNEAQLEKSRLLSDRFSAERPKGSFSTLEIQRTEQGDSAMYLCASSPSGPETQYFGPGTRLLVL.

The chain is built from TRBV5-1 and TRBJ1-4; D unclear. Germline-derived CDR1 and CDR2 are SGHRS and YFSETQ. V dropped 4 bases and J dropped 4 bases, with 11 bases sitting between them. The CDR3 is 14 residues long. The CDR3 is CASSQPTNNEKLFF. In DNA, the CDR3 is TGCGCCAGCAGCCAGCCCACTAATAATGAAAAACTGTTTTTT.

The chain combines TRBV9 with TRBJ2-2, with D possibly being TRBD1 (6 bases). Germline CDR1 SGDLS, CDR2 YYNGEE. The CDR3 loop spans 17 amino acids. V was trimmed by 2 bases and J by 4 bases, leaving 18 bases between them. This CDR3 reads CASSVMGASRGTGELFF. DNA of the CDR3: TGTGCCAGCAGCGTCATGGGGGCCTCAAGGGGCACCGGGGAGCTGTTTTTT.

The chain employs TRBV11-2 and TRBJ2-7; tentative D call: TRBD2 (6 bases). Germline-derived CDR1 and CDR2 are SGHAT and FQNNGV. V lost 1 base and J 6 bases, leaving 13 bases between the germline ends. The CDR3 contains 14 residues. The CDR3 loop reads CASSLGVGGGEQYF. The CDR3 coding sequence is TGTGCCAGCAGCTTAGGGGTCGGGGGAGGCGAGCAGTACTTC.

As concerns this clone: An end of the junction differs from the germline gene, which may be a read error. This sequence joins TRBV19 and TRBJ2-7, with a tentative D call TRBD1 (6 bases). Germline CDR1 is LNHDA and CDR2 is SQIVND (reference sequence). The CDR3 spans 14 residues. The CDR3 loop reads CASSIGTGPHERYF. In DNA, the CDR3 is TGTGCCAGTAGTATAGGAACAGGGCCCCACGAGCGGTACTTC. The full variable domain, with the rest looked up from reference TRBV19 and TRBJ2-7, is DGGITQSPKYLFRKEGQNVTLSCEQNLNHDAMYWYRQDPGQGLRLIYYSQIVNDFQKGDIAEGYSVSREKKESFPLTVTSAQKNPTAFYLCASSIGTGPHERYFGPGTRLTVT.